These 9 T cell receptor beta chains share one sample of origin, sequenced in a study of cytotoxic CD8 clonotypes in ibrutinib-treated CLL. Sequencing was performed with immunoSEQ multiplex PCR; in TCRdb, only in-frame clones are kept and a portion is missing. The table includes some 200,000 clones, 70% to 75% detected once. Sequenced here: PBMCs, sampled after 12 months of ibrutinib treatment. These receptors came from a human donor with chronic lymphocytic leukemia.

The chain links TRBV4-2 to TRBJ2-1, with D unresolved. Trimming left V 1 base short and J 10 bases short, with 14 bases between. Germline V CDR1 and CDR2: LGHNA, YNFKEQ. The CDR3 runs 14 residues. For the CDR3, the DNA is TGTGCCAGCAGCCAAGTCGTCCAAGACTCCGAGCAGTTCTTC. It specifies CASSQVVQDSEQFF.

The chain combines TRBV29-1 with TRBJ2-1; possibly TRBD1 for D (6 bases). V was clipped by 8 bases and J by 6 bases, with 14 bases between them. This CDR3 has 12 residues. The V gene's germline CDR1 is SQVTM and CDR2 ANQGSEA. The CDR3 region is CSFGQLFNEQFF. Here the CDR3 DNA reads TGCAGCTTTGGACAGCTGTTCAATGAGCAGTTCTTC.

The sample holds a few counts of this clone. The chain couples TRBV10-3 to TRBJ1-1, with unresolved D. CDR1 is ENHRY, CDR2 SYGVKD, per germline. This CDR3 spans 14 amino acids. Trimming shortened V by 6 bases and J by 5 bases, and 16 bases separated the two germline ends. The CDR3: CAIRAREGGTEAFF. Written as DNA, the CDR3 is TGTGCCATCAGGGCGAGGGAGGGAGGGACTGAAGCTTTCTTT.

This chain connects TRBV15 to TRBJ2-5; 7 bases are shared with TRBD2. The CDR3 contains 16 residues. The V segment lost 0 bases and the J segment 9 bases; nucleotides outside the gene matches: 13. Germline loops: CDR1 LNHNV, CDR2 YYDKDF (reference sequence). As DNA, the CDR3 is TGTGCCACCAGCAGAGAAAGCGGGAATAAGGCATGGTCCCAGTACTTC. It specifies CATSRESGNKAWSQYF.

The count of this clone is one. This chain connects TRBV4-3 to TRBJ2-3; 11 bases match TRBD2. This CDR3 contains 15 residues. The V and J ends lost 4 bases and 4 bases, in that order; junction bases with no gene match: 4. Per germline, CDR1 LGHNA and CDR2 YSLEER. This chain's CDR3 is CASSRGGLAADTQYF. For the CDR3, the DNA is TGCGCCAGCAGCCGAGGGGGACTAGCGGCAGATACGCAGTATTTT.

The chain is built from TRBV30 and TRBJ2-7; 11 bases map to TRBD1. This CDR3 comprises 15 residues. CDR1 GTSNPN and CDR2 SVGIG come from the germline V gene (reference sequence). The ends lost 4 bases at V and 1 base at J; junction bases unmatched: 6. This CDR3 is CAWNPGQGGSYEQYF. CDR3 bases: TGTGCCTGGAACCCGGGACAGGGGGGGTCCTACGAGCAGTACTTC.

The chain joins TRBV5-1 to TRBJ1-1, with D unclear. This CDR3 is built from 16 residues. Trimming cost V 4 bases and J 0 bases, with 16 bases left between them. Germline assignment: CDR1 SGHRS and CDR2 YFSETQ. The CDR3 DNA is TGCGCCAGCAGCCTCGGGCAGCAGAACATGAACACTGAAGCTTTCTTT. Residues: CASSLGQQNMNTEAFF.

V is TRBV29-1 and J is TRBJ1-1, with no clear D. The CDR3 runs 14 residues. The V and J ends lost 7 bases and 4 bases respectively, with 19 bases between them. Germline lookup yields CDR1 SQVTM and CDR2 ANQGSEA. CDR3 in DNA: TGCAGCGCCGAGGTCCCAGGATCTGGCACTGAAGCTTTCTTT. The encoded protein is CSAEVPGSGTEAFF.

The chain employs TRBV6-5 and TRBJ2-7, with D tentatively TRBD1 (6 bases). This CDR3 is built from 13 residues. V was clipped by 5 bases and J by 3 bases, with 11 bases between them. The germline CDR1 and CDR2 sequences are MNHEY and SVGAGI. The chain's CDR3 is CASSKGTNYEQYF. The CDR3 DNA sequence: TGTGCCAGCAGTAAAGGGACAAACTACGAGCAGTACTTC.